This section outlines one T cell receptor (beta chain) sequence together with its context. This clonotype was picked up many times. Its cognate antigen has yet to be identified. Base qualities are not recorded, but no much larger clone differs from it by a single base. The sample comes from a study of T cells in Graves' hyperthyroidism and ophthalmopathy (dated by TCRdb to the late 2010s). About the full investigation: Peripheral blood samples were taken at the time of initial diagnosis, prior to any treatment. A discovery cohort of 95 to 100 patients, approximately 44 with Graves' ophthalmopathy and under 60 with stable Graves' hyperthyroidism, was used to find distinguishing TCR V-J signatures. Thyroid tissue and blood T-cell repertoires from more than five Graves' hyperthyroidism patients were also compared in the study. Prospective prediction of ophthalmopathy was tested in an independent validation cohort consisting of fewer than 20 hyperthyroidism patients and more than 15 patients who later progressed to ophthalmopathy. The paper reports TCR Vbeta CDR3 sequencing of approximately 130 peripheral blood samples: under 45 ophthalmopathy, 70 to 85 hyperthyroidism and approximately 17 progressor patients. After blood sampling, hyperthyroidism patients were treated with methimazole at a starting dose of 30 mg daily, and ophthalmopathy patients were treated with high-dose intravenous methylprednisolone. For training and testing, the 100 or so patients in the discovery cohort were randomly divided in a 7:3 ratio. On the study overall, not on this receptor specifically: Ophthalmopathy was separated from stable hyperthyroidism by a 13 V-J signature model, with 85% to 90% sensitivity and approximately 81% specificity obtained in cross-validation and 80%/75% obtained in testing. In validation, the model predicted progression to ophthalmopathy a median of roughly 6.2 months before onset, with approximately 70% sensitivity and about 75% specificity. No statistical method was used to fix the sample size in advance, and group allocation was not hidden from the investigators. Most expanded thyroid clonotypes (frequency above 0.001) were also detected in blood, suggesting blood repertoires may reflect thyroid immune responses.

From cysteine to phenylalanine, the CDR3 is 13 amino acids long. Kept here is only the CDR3 DNA, which spans 39 bases and is read in frame from base 1. CDR1 is given as SNHLY and CDR2 as FYNNEI, both from the germline V gene. V is trimmed back by 5 bases and J by 2 bases, and the junction contains 3 bases that no gene match accounts for. Hyperthyroidism patients were newly diagnosed, with disease duration under 2 months, and aged 18 to 65 years. Any patient with an uncontrolled infection, another autoimmune disease, pregnancy or lactation was excluded. Diagnoses were established on the basis of clinical symptoms, serum thyroxine and TRAb, thyroid ultrasound, and orbital computed tomography. Blood from progressor patients was drawn when they were first diagnosed with hyperthyroidism, before any ophthalmopathy symptoms appeared. PBMCs were isolated from about 10 ml of fresh peripheral blood by Ficoll-Paque density gradient centrifugation. Patients classed as progressors first received a Graves' hyperthyroidism diagnosis and then went on to develop ophthalmopathy during follow-up. Total RNA was extracted using Trizol reagent, and RNA quality was assessed on an Agilent 2100 Bioanalyzer.

The TCR beta CDR3 regions were amplified from the RNA transcripts. The first round of RT-PCR for the TCR CDR3 was performed with the HTBI primer set and the Qiagen OneStep RT-PCR kit. Libraries were constructed in a second round of multiplex PCR, after which size selection and purification were carried out. Sequencing of the libraries was done on an Illumina HiSeq2000 using paired-end 100 bp reads. On the study's bioinformatics: SOAPnuke was used to process the raw data, throwing out any read that contained adapters or uncalled bases, had a mean Phred below 15, or lacked an exact constant-primer or identifier match. High-quality paired reads were merged using COPE v1.2.5, and each unique nucleotide sequence was defined as a clonotype. Clonotypes were aligned to IMGT TRBV, TRBD and TRBJ reference segments using MiTCR v1.1. The analysis included only V-J combinations with a frequency above 0.0001, which together covered 99% to 99.2% of the repertoires. A TCS score was defined as the ratio between F50 (clonal expansion) and ExV (chaos), using BLOSUM62-based TCRdist between CDR3 peptides within each V-J. Welch's t-statistics and random forest reduced 500 to 550 V-J features to under 15, which were used in a naive Bayes classifier (R e1071). TCRdb reprocessing: public reads trimmed at Q25 with fastp, clones called with MiXCR, in-frame beta chains kept. CDR3 protein duplicates are merged, each entry listing the most common genes and DNA. TCRdb, not the original authors, processed these V and J calls. Present in this sample are fewer than 450,000 distinct CDR3 sequences, approximately 18% of which were seen just once. The ten largest clones take up roughly a third of the sample.

This clonotype was sampled from a woman younger than 45 with Graves' hyperthyroidism that later progressed to Graves' ophthalmopathy. The V gene is TRBV2 and the J gene is TRBJ2-7, and 7 junctional nucleotides match TRBD1. The specimen sequenced was blood. The CDR3 protein is CASSWDSTYEQYF. The bases read TGTGCCAGCAGTTGGGACAGTACCTACGAGCAGTACTTC.